This record covers a single T cell receptor beta chain. What it recognizes is unknown. The identical CDR3 is also encoded by other nucleotide sequences in the sample. This sample was taken from a study of lymphopenia after photon versus proton radiotherapy. The study's findings and limits: After lymphocyte nadir, photon-treated repertoires showed oligoclonal expansion, especially CD8+ Temra. Relative stability marked proton patients; photon patients lost diversity and naive cells. Only patients who died were analyzed for survival; proton advantage is unproven. A bigger post-nadir fall in TCR diversity correlated inversely with survival time in deceased patients.

Measured with immunoSEQ multiplex PCR; TCRdb has only the in-frame clones, and not every one. The top ten hold 3% to 3.5% of the sample, which has about 12,000 clones, around 89% seen once. The sequence was collected from a man between 60 and 75 years old with pancreatic cancer. The source material was peripheral blood, sampled from a patient treated with proton-based radiotherapy.

The DNA of the CDR3 is TGTGCCAGCAGCCTCCCGTCCTCGTTGGGTTTCACCTTC. Translating gives CASSLPSSLGFTF. The chain is built from TRBV13 and TRBJ1-2; unclear D gene. The CDR3 is 13 amino acids. V was trimmed by 5 bases and J by 13 bases, leaving 20 bases between them. Germline lookup yields CDR1 PRHDT and CDR2 FYEKMQ (reference sequence).